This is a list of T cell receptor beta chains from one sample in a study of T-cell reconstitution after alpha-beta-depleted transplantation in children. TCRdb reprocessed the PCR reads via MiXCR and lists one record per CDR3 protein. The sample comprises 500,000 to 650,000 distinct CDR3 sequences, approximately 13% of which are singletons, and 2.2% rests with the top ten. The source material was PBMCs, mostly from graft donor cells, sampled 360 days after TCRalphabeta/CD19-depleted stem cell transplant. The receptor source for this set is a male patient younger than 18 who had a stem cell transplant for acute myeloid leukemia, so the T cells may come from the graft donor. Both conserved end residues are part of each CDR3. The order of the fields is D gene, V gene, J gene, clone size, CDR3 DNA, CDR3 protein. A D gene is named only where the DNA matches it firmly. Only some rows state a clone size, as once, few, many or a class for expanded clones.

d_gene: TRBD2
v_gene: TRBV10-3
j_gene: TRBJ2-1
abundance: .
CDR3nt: TGTGCCATCAGTGAAGTAGCGGGAGGGGCCTACAATGAGCAGTTCTTC
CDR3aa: CAISEVAGGAYNEQFF

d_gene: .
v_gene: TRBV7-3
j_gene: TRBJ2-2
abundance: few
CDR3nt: TGTGCCAGCAGCTTAATTACAGGGACCGGGGAGCTGTTTTTT
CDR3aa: CASSLITGTGELFF

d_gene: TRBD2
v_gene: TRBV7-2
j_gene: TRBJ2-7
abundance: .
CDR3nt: TGTGCCAGCAGCCCGCCGACCAGCGGGAGGCTCCTCGGGGAGCAGTACTTC
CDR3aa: CASSPPTSGRLLGEQYF

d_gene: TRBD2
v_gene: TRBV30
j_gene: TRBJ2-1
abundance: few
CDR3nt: TGTGCCTGGAGTGTTCGGCTAGCGGGAGATAATGAGCAGTTCTTC
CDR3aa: CAWSVRLAGDNEQFF

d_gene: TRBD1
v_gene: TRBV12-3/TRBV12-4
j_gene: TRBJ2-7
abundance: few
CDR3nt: TGTGCCAGCAAGCCGGGACAGCTCCACTACGAGCAGTACTTC
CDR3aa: CASKPGQLHYEQYF

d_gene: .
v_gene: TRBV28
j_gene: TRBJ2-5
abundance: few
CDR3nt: TGTGCCAGCAGTTTATGGGGGGGGGCAGAGACCCAGTACTTC
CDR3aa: CASSLWGGAETQYF

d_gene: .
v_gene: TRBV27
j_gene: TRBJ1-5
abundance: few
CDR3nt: TGTGCCAGCAAGGTCGTAAGCAGGGGTGGCAATCAGCCCCAGCATTTT
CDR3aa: CASKVVSRGGNQPQHF

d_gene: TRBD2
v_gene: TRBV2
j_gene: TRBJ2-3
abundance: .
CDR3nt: TGTGCCAGCAGTGAAAATAGCGGGAGTGCAGATACGCAGTATTTT
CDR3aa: CASSENSGSADTQYF

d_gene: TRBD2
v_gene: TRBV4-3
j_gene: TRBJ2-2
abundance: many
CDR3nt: TGCGCCAGCAGTCTGGGACTAGCGGGATACACCGGGGAGCTGTTTTTT
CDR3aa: CASSLGLAGYTGELFF

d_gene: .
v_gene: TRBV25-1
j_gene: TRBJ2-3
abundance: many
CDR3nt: TGTGCCAGCAATCCGGGACACTACACAGATACGCAGTATTTT
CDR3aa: CASNPGHYTDTQYF

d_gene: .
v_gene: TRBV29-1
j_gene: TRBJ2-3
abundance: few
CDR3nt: TGCAGCGTTGATCCGGGACGTGGCTACACAGATACGCAGTATTTT
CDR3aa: CSVDPGRGYTDTQYF

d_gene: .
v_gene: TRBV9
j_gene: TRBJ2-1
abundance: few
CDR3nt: TGTGCCAGCAGCGTGGAGCTCTACAATGAGCAGTTCTTC
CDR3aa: CASSVELYNEQFF

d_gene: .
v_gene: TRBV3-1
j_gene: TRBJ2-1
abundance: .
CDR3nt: TGTGCCAGCACCCAAGTCAGGGTCGGGTACAATGAGCAGTTCTTC
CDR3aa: CASTQVRVGYNEQFF

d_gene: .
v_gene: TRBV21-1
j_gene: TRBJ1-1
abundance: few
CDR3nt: TGTGCCAGCAGCCTCATACGGGTCTCGAGGATGAACACTGAAGCTTTCTTT
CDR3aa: CASSLIRVSRMNTEAFF

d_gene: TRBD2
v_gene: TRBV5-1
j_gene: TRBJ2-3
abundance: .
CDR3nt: TGCGCCAGCAGCTCCCTAGCGGGATCAGCAGATACGCAGTATTTT
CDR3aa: CASSSLAGSADTQYF

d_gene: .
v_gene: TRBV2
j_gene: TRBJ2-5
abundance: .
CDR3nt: TGTGCCAGCAGTGATGGGTTCTGGGGGACCCAGTACTTC
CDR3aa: CASSDGFWGTQYF

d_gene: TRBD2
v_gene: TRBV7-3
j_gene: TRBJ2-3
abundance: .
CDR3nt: TGTGCCAGCAGCCCAGGACTAGCGGGAAATACGCAGTATTTT
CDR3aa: CASSPGLAGNTQYF